This T cell receptor beta chain came from a study of CD8 T cells in ankylosing spondylitis. Study-wide results and limits: CD8+ disease-linked clones were present at relatively low frequencies in blood. Reports of some motif variants in reactive arthritis synovial fluid and blood predate this one.

This clonotype was observed many times. What it recognizes is unknown. The CDR3 contains 11 residues. Germline V gene data show CDR1 as WSHSY and CDR2 as SAAADI. V shed 3 bases and J shed 3 bases, with 3 bases lying between them. The TCR beta libraries were generated through quantitative 5'-RACE incorporating molecular barcodes. TCRdb re-called the 5' RACE reads with MiXCR, one entry per CDR3 protein. Altogether some 150,000 distinct CDR3 sequences are present, more than 40% being singletons, with the ten largest covering roughly 15%. V is TRBV10-2 and J is TRBJ2-7; D unclear. This sequence was found in a male donor with ankylosing spondylitis. Sample: synovial fluid, either unsorted or a sorted T cell fraction (not recorded which). DNA of the CDR3: TGCGCCAGCAGTGACCTCTACGAGCAGTACTTC. Amino acid sequence: CASSDLYEQYF.